This T cell receptor beta chain originates from a study of blood T cell repertoires in COVID-19. Overall study context: Material from acute and convalescent COVID-19 was sourced from the United States, Italy and Spain. From T cells, B-cell-depleted T cells, or PBMCs came the material, which was cDNA or gDNA.

The CDR3 loop spans 15 amino acids. The ends lost 3 bases at V and 3 bases at J; junction bases unmatched: 7. From germline, CDR1 is LGHNA and CDR2 YSLEER. Per the original methods: The authors estimated nucleated cell counts from reference gene primer amplification. Data came from immunoSEQ multiplex PCR; TCRdb stores just in-frame clones and leaves some out. That table furnishes V, J and clone size, whereas the DNA furnished D and trimming. The table lists about 45,000 clones, around 80% of them singletons. The chain employs TRBV4-3 and TRBJ2-7; 8 bases fit TRBD2. The sequence was collected from a human donor in a cohort sampled during active COVID-19. Sequencing input: peripheral blood. In nucleotides, the CDR3 is TGCGCCAGCAGCCACGGAACGGGACTAGGCTACGAGCAGTACTTC. This codes for CASSHGTGLGYEQYF.